Presented here are 17 T cell receptor beta chains from one specimen sequenced in a study of cytomegalovirus exposure and HLA in healthy donors. With 60 Vbeta and 13 Jbeta primers, the PCR was carried out. Method: immunoSEQ multiplex PCR; TCRdb's copy keeps in-frame clones and lacks some. The sample has 150,000 to 200,000 clones, around 82% seen once. The specimen sequenced was PBMCs. The receptors were sampled from a man aged 18 to 29 in good health and CMV-seronegative.

This clone has only one observation. V gene TRBV7-8 combines with J gene TRBJ1-1, with a weak D call TRBD1 (5 bases). Trimming removed 1 base from V and 5 bases from J, with 14 bases in between. From germline, CDR1 is SGHVS and CDR2 FQNEAQ. CDR3 size: 15 residues. CDR3 sequence reads: CASSLGSGQGTEAFF. Written as DNA, the CDR3 is TGTGCCAGCAGCTTAGGTTCCGGCCAGGGTACTGAAGCTTTCTTT.

This chain links TRBV18 with TRBJ2-7; 9 positions match TRBD1. The CDR3 is 16 residues long. CDR1 and CDR2 from the germline V gene are KGHSH and LQKENI. V lost 1 base, J lost 0 bases, and 4 bases stayed unmatched. CDR3 loop: CASSPQGQGFSYEQYF. As DNA, the CDR3 is TGTGCCAGCTCACCACAGGGACAGGGCTTCTCCTACGAGCAGTACTTC. Filled out from reference TRBV18 and TRBJ2-7, the complete variable domain reads NAGVMQNPRHLVRRRGQEARLRCSPMKGHSHVYWYRQLPEEGLKFMVYLQKENIIDESGMPKERFSAEFPKEGPSILRIQQVVRGDSAAYFCASSPQGQGFSYEQYFGPGTRLTVT.

In regard to this clone: At the DNA level, this CDR3 is encoded by other sequences in the same sample as well. The V and J genes are TRBV4-3 and TRBJ2-1; TRBD2 aligns across 11 bases. The ends lost 1 base at V and 7 bases at J; junction bases unmatched: 3. The CDR3 is made up of 15 amino acids. The germline V gene has CDR1 LGHNA and CDR2 YSLEER. The CDR3 protein is CASSQGTSGGNEQFF. CDR3 sequence (DNA): TGCGCCAGCAGCCAAGGAACTAGCGGGGGAAATGAGCAGTTCTTC.

The genes are TRBV4-1 and TRBJ2-3; 11 bases map to TRBD2. V gave up 1 base and J gave up 4 bases; unmatched junction bases: 4. Germline V CDR1 and CDR2: MGHRA, YSYEKL. The CDR3 is 16 residues long. CDR3 coding DNA: TGCGCCAGCAGCCAAGTTTGGACTAGCGGGTCAGATACGCAGTATTTT. This gives the protein CASSQVWTSGSDTQYF.

The rearrangement links TRBV5-1 to TRBJ1-6; 9 nucleotides agree with TRBD1. J lost 4 bases, V lost 4 bases, and 9 bases had no gene match. CDR3 length: 17 residues. The V gene's germline CDR1 is SGHRS and CDR2 YFSETQ. This chain's CDR3 is CASSTSGQGSYNSPLHF. CDR3 DNA sequence: TGCGCCAGCAGCACCTCGGGACAGGGATCTTATAATTCACCCCTCCACTTT. Variable domain in full (rest from reference TRBV5-1 and TRBJ1-6): KAGVTQTPRYLIKTRGQQVTLSCSPISGHRSVSWYQQTPGQGLQFLFEYFSETQRNKGNFPGRFSGRQFSNSRSEMNVSTLELGDSALYLCASSTSGQGSYNSPLHFGNGTRLTVT.

The genes are TRBV10-3 and TRBJ2-3, with D perhaps TRBD1 (6 bases). Between the trimmed V and J ends, which lost 10 bases and 2 bases, there was a span of 13 bases. Germline assignment: CDR1 ENHRY and CDR2 SYGVKD. The CDR3 is made up of 13 amino acids. CDR3 in DNA: TGTGCCAGCTTCACAGGGACCACAGATACGCAGTATTTT. It is translated as CASFTGTTDTQYF.

The chain carries TRBV6-5 and TRBJ2-1, with 10 bases identical to TRBD2. Per the germline V gene, CDR1 is MNHEY and CDR2 is SVGAGI. This CDR3 is built from 15 residues. After removal of 6 bases from V and 6 bases from J, the junction contained 8 bases not matched to a gene. The CDR3 region has the DNA TGTGCCAGCAGCCTTAGCGGGAGGTCGGGCAATGAGCAGTTCTTC. Its translation: CASSLSGRSGNEQFF.

The chain joins TRBV10-3 to TRBJ2-7, with D possibly TRBD1 on 6 matching bases. Between the trimmed V and J ends, which lost 3 bases and 11 bases, there was a span of 11 bases. Germline V lookup: CDR1 ENHRY, CDR2 SYGVKD. This CDR3 region has 11 residues. The CDR3 loop reads CAISDTGSKYF. The CDR3 bases are TGTGCCATCAGTGATACAGGGTCGAAGTACTTC.

The chain recombines TRBV7-9 with TRBJ2-2, with 11 bases fitting TRBD2. This CDR3 comprises 16 residues. V lost 6 bases, J lost 4 bases, and 7 bases stayed unmatched. CDR1 is SEHNR and CDR2 is FQNEAQ in the germline V gene (reference sequence). CDR3 region: CASRNLAGGSTGELFF. CDR3 sequence (DNA): TGTGCCAGCAGAAACCTAGCGGGAGGCTCCACCGGGGAGCTGTTTTTT.

This sequence joins TRBV5-6 and TRBJ1-2; 10 bases are a match to TRBD1. J was trimmed by 7 bases and V by 4 bases; bases with no gene match: 7. This CDR3 is 14 amino acids long. CDR1 is SGHDT and CDR2 is YYEEEE in the germline V gene. The CDR3 DNA is TGTGCCAGCAGCCAGGGGACAGGGGACGTTGGCTACACCTTC. This gives the protein CASSQGTGDVGYTF.

This chain links TRBV11-1 with TRBJ2-1; 7 positions agree with TRBD2. Germline V gene lookup returns CDR1 SGHAT and CDR2 FQDESV (reference sequence). The junction had 9 bases not matched to a gene; V was cut back by 4 bases and J by 3 bases. The CDR3 consists of 16 residues. For the CDR3, the DNA is TGTGCCAGCAGCTCGAATTCGCCTAGCGGCTACAATGAGCAGTTCTTC. Translating gives CASSSNSPSGYNEQFF.

CDR3 loop: CASSPEASGNTGELFF. The CDR3 DNA reads TGTGCCAGCAGCCCCGAGGCTAGCGGTAACACCGGGGAGCTGTTTTTT. The chain links TRBV7-2 to TRBJ2-2, with 7 bases aligning to TRBD2. Germline CDR1 and CDR2: SGHTA and FQGNSA. The V segment lost 5 bases and the J segment 2 bases; nucleotides outside the gene matches: 8. CDR3 length: 16 residues.

J is TRBJ1-3 and V is TRBV13, with 8 bases matching TRBD1. V dropped 5 bases and J dropped 3; count of bases not matched to a gene: 6. The CDR3 has 15 amino acids. CDR1 is PRHDT and CDR2 is FYEKMQ in the germline V gene (reference sequence). The CDR3 sequence is CASSVQGAHGNTIYF. In DNA, the CDR3 is TGTGCCAGCAGCGTCCAGGGGGCTCATGGAAACACCATATATTTT.

In the case of this clone: The junction does not match germline at one end; this may be a read error. The chain combines TRBV7-9 with TRBJ2-1; D remains unclear. The length of the CDR3 is 12 residues. Germline-derived CDR1 and CDR2 are SEHNR and FQNEAQ (reference sequence). DNA for the CDR3: TGTTCCAGCAGCTTCCGAGACAATGAGCAGTTCTTC. Protein product: CSSSFRDNEQFF.

J is TRBJ2-5 and V is TRBV18, with 7 bases matching TRBD2. The V gene end was trimmed by 1 base and the J gene end by 5 bases; junction bases not matched to a gene: 1. In germline, CDR1 is KGHSH, CDR2 LQKENI. There are 13 residues in the CDR3. The chain's CDR3 is CASSPQGGETQYF. Written as DNA, the CDR3 is TGTGCCAGCTCACCACAGGGAGGGGAGACCCAGTACTTC.

This rearrangement joins TRBV10-3 to TRBJ1-1, with 8 bases matching TRBD1. J was trimmed by 3 bases and V by 7 bases; bases with no gene match: 7. This CDR3 is 14 amino acids long. The germline CDR1 and CDR2 sequences are ENHRY and SYGVKD. In nucleotides, the CDR3 is TGTGCCATCACCCAACAGGGGGGGGACACTGAAGCTTTCTTT. Residues: CAITQQGGDTEAFF.

The V and J genes are TRBV7-2 and TRBJ2-1; D call uncertain. This CDR3 has 14 amino acids. V lost 5 bases to trimming and J lost 3 bases, with 11 bases between them. Germline V gene sequence: CDR1 SGHTA, CDR2 FQGNSA. CDR3 protein: CASSPDPFYNEQFF. The CDR3 DNA reads as TGTGCCAGCAGCCCAGATCCGTTCTACAATGAGCAGTTCTTC.